These 25 T cell receptor beta chains originate from one sample sequenced in a study of radiotherapy plus CTLA-4 blockade in lung cancer. The data were produced by immunoSEQ multiplex PCR, yet TCRdb's version contains in-frame clones alone and is incomplete. The data contain around 30,000 clones, roughly four fifths of them singletons. The source material was peripheral blood, sampled from a patient treated with radiotherapy plus ipilimumab. The receptors shown here come from a human donor with non-small cell lung cancer that progressed on radiotherapy plus ipilimumab.

CDR3 sequence: CASMAGGRYNEQFF. The CDR3 DNA sequence: TGTGCCAGCATGGCGGGAGGCCGATACAATGAGCAGTTCTTC. The rearrangement links TRBV11-2 to TRBJ2-1, with 8 bases fitting TRBD2. The germline V gene encodes CDR1 SGHAT and CDR2 FQNNGV. This CDR3 is built from 14 residues. Germline trimming cut 7 bases from V and 4 bases from J; bases unmatched to any gene: 6.

The CDR3: CASSRGQGIQETQYF. The CDR3 DNA is TGTGCCAGCAGCAGGGGGCAGGGAATCCAAGAGACCCAGTACTTC. V usage is TRBV7-9 and J usage is TRBJ2-5; 7 bases agree with TRBD1. J lost 1 base, V lost 5 bases, and 7 bases had no gene match. Germline-derived CDR1 and CDR2 are SEHNR and FQNEAQ (reference sequence). This CDR3 has 15 amino acids. The entire variable domain, with the rest obtained from reference TRBV7-9 and TRBJ2-5, is as follows: DTGVSQNPRHKITKRGQNVTFRCDPISEHNRLYWYRQTLGQGPEFLTYFQNEAQLEKSRLLSDRFSAERPKGSFSTLEIQRTEQGDSAMYLCASSRGQGIQETQYFGPGTRLLVL.

This sequence joins TRBV6-5 and TRBJ1-1; D not certain. CDR1 MNHEY and CDR2 SVGAGI come from the germline V gene. V was clipped by 2 bases and J by 3 bases, with 7 bases between them. This CDR3 is built from 13 residues. The CDR3 loop reads CASSYGGHTEAFF. In DNA, the CDR3 is TGTGCCAGCAGTTACGGTGGCCACACTGAAGCTTTCTTT.

The chain carries TRBV9 and TRBJ2-2; the D gene is possibly TRBD2 (7 bases). Trimming removed 4 bases at V and 2 bases at J, with 15 bases between. CDR1 and CDR2 from the germline V gene are SGDLS and YYNGEE. The CDR3 contains 16 residues. The CDR3: CASSPAAGANTGELFF. The CDR3 DNA follows: TGTGCCAGCAGCCCTGCGGCGGGGGCCAACACCGGGGAGCTGTTTTTT. The complete variable domain, with remaining parts taken from reference TRBV9 and TRBJ2-2, reads DSGVTQTPKHLITATGQRVTLRCSPRSGDLSVYWYQQSLDQGLQFLIQYYNGEERAKGNILERFSAQQFPDLHSELNLSSLELGDSALYFCASSPAAGANTGELFFGEGSRLTVL.

The chain couples TRBV6-6 to TRBJ1-5; D is uncertain. Germline CDR1 and CDR2: MNHNY and SVGAGI (reference sequence). The CDR3 is made up of 15 amino acids. Trimming pared 5 bases from V and 1 base from J, leaving 12 bases between. Here the CDR3 reads CASSIGPLSNQPQHF. CDR3 bases: TGTGCCAGCAGTATCGGACCCTTGAGCAATCAGCCCCAGCATTTT.

The chain is built from TRBV25-1 and TRBJ2-3; D is ambiguous. Looked up from germline, CDR1 is MGHDK and CDR2 is SYGVNS. This CDR3 region has 15 residues. V lost 4 bases, J lost 5 bases, and 16 bases lay in between. The CDR3 DNA reads as TGTGCCAGCAGTGTGGGGTCATATCTTGGAGATACGCAGTATTTT. This encodes CASSVGSYLGDTQYF.

The DNA of the CDR3 is TGTGCCAGCAGTTTTGGGGGAAGCAATCAGCCCCAGCATTTT. Encoded protein: CASSFGGSNQPQHF. The chain carries TRBV28 and TRBJ1-5; the D gene is possibly TRBD1 (5 bases). Germline CDR1 reads MDHEN; CDR2 reads SYDVKM. The V and J ends lost 3 bases and 1 base respectively, with 7 bases between them. CDR3 length: 14 residues.

The table lists this clone with a count of one. V is TRBV5-1 and J is TRBJ2-1; no clear D gene. CDR1 and CDR2 (germline): SGHRS, YFSETQ. With 1 base removed from V and 10 bases from J, the gap between germline ends came to 15 bases. This CDR3 comprises 14 residues. The CDR3, as DNA: TGCGCCAGCAGCTTGTTCAACCTCTACCCCGAGCAGTTCTTC. It encodes CASSLFNLYPEQFF.

The CDR3 nucleotides are TGTGCCAGCAGCCAGACAAAGGGGTCGAACTCCTACAATGAGCAGTTCTTC. This sequence encodes CASSQTKGSNSYNEQFF. J is TRBJ2-1 and V is TRBV11-1; weak D call: TRBD1 (5 bases). Trimming took 5 bases from V and 0 from J, leaving 17 bases between them. Germline loops: CDR1 SGHAT, CDR2 FQDESV (reference sequence). The CDR3 length is 17 residues.

Notes on this clone: Other DNA sequences in this sample translate to the same CDR3. The J gene is TRBJ1-1, the V gene TRBV6-5; D remains unclear. The CDR3 is 12 residues long. Germline values: CDR1 MNHEY, CDR2 SVGAGI. Between the trimmed V and J ends, which lost 2 bases and 5 bases, there was a span of 6 bases. CDR3 DNA: TGTGCCAGCAGTTACGGTGGAACTGAAGCTTTCTTT. It is translated as CASSYGGTEAFF.

The gene calls are TRBV2 and TRBJ2-5, with 14 nucleotides matching TRBD2. With V trimmed by 4 bases and J by 5 bases, 0 bases remained unmatched. The CDR3 totals 14 residues. The germline V gene encodes CDR1 SNHLY and CDR2 FYNNEI. The CDR3 DNA follows: TGTGCCAGCAGTGGGACTAGCGGGGGGGAGACCCAGTACTTC. As protein: CASSGTSGGETQYF.

This clone was found a few times. The chain combines TRBV19 with TRBJ2-7; tentative D call: TRBD1 (5 bases). CDR1 LNHDA and CDR2 SQIVND come from the germline V gene (reference sequence). The CDR3 runs to 15 residues. V lost 1 base to trimming and J lost 3 bases, with 13 bases between them. The CDR3: CASSIGGSGIYEQYF. CDR3 bases: TGTGCCAGTAGTATAGGGGGCTCTGGAATCTACGAGCAGTACTTC.

The rearrangement joins TRBV5-1 to TRBJ2-5; tentative D call: TRBD1 (6 bases). Germline CDR1 reads SGHRS; CDR2 reads YFSETQ. The germline V and J ends were trimmed by 9 bases and 2 bases, with 14 bases remaining between them. This CDR3 contains 13 residues. The CDR3 bases are TGCGCCACCTCACAGGGATTACAAGAGACCCAGTACTTC. As protein: CATSQGLQETQYF.

This clone was observed a handful of times. The genes are TRBV6-1 and TRBJ2-7; D may be TRBD2 (5 bases). This CDR3 region has 13 residues. The germline V and J ends were trimmed by 9 bases and 5 bases, with 17 bases remaining between them. The germline gives CDR1 MNHNS, CDR2 SASEGT. CDR3 DNA sequence: TGTGCCAGTACTAGGACGGGCGGGCACGAGCAGTACTTC. Protein: CASTRTGGHEQYF.

This chain connects TRBV6-5 to TRBJ2-2, with 8 bases aligning to TRBD1. The germline V gene encodes CDR1 MNHEY and CDR2 SVGAGI. J lost 5 bases, V lost 6 bases, and 5 bases had no gene match. There are 14 residues in the CDR3. The CDR3, as DNA: TGTGCCAGCAGATGGACAGGGTATACCGGGGAGCTGTTTTTT. This gives the protein CASRWTGYTGELFF.

The rearrangement uses TRBV6-5 and TRBJ2-7; no firm D call. Germline CDR1 and CDR2: MNHEY and SVGAGI. The germline V and J ends were trimmed by 8 bases and 6 bases, with 14 bases remaining between them. This CDR3 has 12 residues. CDR3 DNA: TGTGCCAGCGGCCGGACGAGGATCGAGCAGTACTTC. It is translated as CASGRTRIEQYF.

The rearrangement uses TRBV28 and TRBJ2-3, with a weak D call TRBD2 (6 bases). CDR1 and CDR2 from the germline V gene are MDHEN and SYDVKM. The germline V and J ends were trimmed by 4 bases and 5 bases, with 10 bases remaining between them. This CDR3 is 13 amino acids long. The CDR3 nucleotides read TGTGCCAGCAGTTCCCGGGACTTAGATACGCAGTATTTT. Protein sequence: CASSSRDLDTQYF.

The sample holds a few counts of this clone. V and J are TRBV7-8 and TRBJ2-5, with D perhaps given as TRBD1 or TRBD2 (6 bases each). Germline CDR1 is SGHVS and CDR2 is FQNEAQ. Trimming pared 2 bases from V and 2 bases from J, leaving 12 bases between. CDR3 size: 15 residues. In nucleotides, the CDR3 is TGTGCCAGCAGCTTAACGGGGGCTTCTCAAGAGACCCAGTACTTC. Amino acids: CASSLTGASQETQYF.

In this sample, this clone turned up once. The chain is built from TRBV28 and TRBJ2-4; TRBD1 or TRBD2 may be the D gene (5 bases each). CDR1 MDHEN and CDR2 SYDVKM come from the germline V gene. The CDR3 covers 15 residues. The ends were cut back, 5 bases at V and 3 bases at J, with 14 bases in the middle. Here the CDR3 DNA reads TGTGCCAGCAGTCCCAGGGACGGCCACAAAAACATTCAGTACTTC. Amino acids: CASSPRDGHKNIQYF.

The rearrangement links TRBV19 to TRBJ1-1; D unresolved. Between the trimmed V and J ends, which lost 7 bases and 2 bases, there was a span of 11 bases. The germline gives CDR1 LNHDA, CDR2 SQIVND (reference sequence). The CDR3 extends over 13 amino acids. The CDR3 DNA is TGTGCCAGTATGCGCCGACAAAACACTGAAGCTTTCTTT. Its protein is CASMRRQNTEAFF. Filled out from reference TRBV19 and TRBJ1-1, the complete variable domain reads DGGITQSPKYLFRKEGQNVTLSCEQNLNHDAMYWYRQDPGQGLRLIYYSQIVNDFQKGDIAEGYSVSREKKESFPLTVTSAQKNPTAFYLCASMRRQNTEAFFGQGTRLTVV.

The genes are TRBV7-6 and TRBJ1-6, with a possible D match to TRBD1 (5 bases). Trimming cost V 5 bases and J 8 bases, with 13 bases left between them. The germline V gene has CDR1 SGHVS and CDR2 FNYEAQ. CDR3 length equals 14 residues. This CDR3 reads CASSPLRDDSPLHF. CDR3 DNA: TGTGCCAGCAGCCCACTTAGGGACGATTCACCCCTCCACTTT.

This clone appeared a single time. The chain has TRBV6-5 and TRBJ1-1; D not certain. V lost 4 bases to trimming and J lost 1 base, with 10 bases between them. The germline CDR1 and CDR2 sequences are MNHEY and SVGAGI. The CDR3 consists of 14 residues. The CDR3 protein is CASSFYGPNTEAFF. The CDR3 DNA is TGTGCCAGCAGTTTTTACGGACCGAACACTGAAGCTTTCTTT.

The chain combines TRBV2 with TRBJ2-5; D may be TRBD1 or TRBD2 (5 bases each). The V end lost 5 bases, the J end lost 2 bases, and 9 bases lay between the germline ends. This CDR3 comprises 13 residues. Germline V lookup: CDR1 SNHLY, CDR2 FYNNEI. Here the CDR3 reads CASSPGTQETQYF. DNA of the CDR3: TGTGCCAGCAGTCCAGGGACGCAAGAGACCCAGTACTTC.

The chain recombines TRBV9 with TRBJ2-1; D is undetermined. This CDR3 spans 12 amino acids. V lost 3 bases, J lost 11 bases, and 12 bases lay in between. Germline V lookup: CDR1 SGDLS, CDR2 YYNGEE. The CDR3 DNA is TGTGCCAGCAGCGGCCCCTCGAACCAGCAGTTCTTC. Translated: CASSGPSNQQFF.

DNA of the CDR3: TGTGCCAGCAGTGAAGTGACTGGCAGTAGCTCCTACAATGAGCAGTTCTTC. Residues: CASSEVTGSSSYNEQFF. V is TRBV6-1 and J is TRBJ2-1; D not certain. The CDR3 extends over 17 amino acids. Trimming stripped 1 base from V and 0 bases from J, with 13 bases between. Germline CDR1 and CDR2: MNHNS and SASEGT.